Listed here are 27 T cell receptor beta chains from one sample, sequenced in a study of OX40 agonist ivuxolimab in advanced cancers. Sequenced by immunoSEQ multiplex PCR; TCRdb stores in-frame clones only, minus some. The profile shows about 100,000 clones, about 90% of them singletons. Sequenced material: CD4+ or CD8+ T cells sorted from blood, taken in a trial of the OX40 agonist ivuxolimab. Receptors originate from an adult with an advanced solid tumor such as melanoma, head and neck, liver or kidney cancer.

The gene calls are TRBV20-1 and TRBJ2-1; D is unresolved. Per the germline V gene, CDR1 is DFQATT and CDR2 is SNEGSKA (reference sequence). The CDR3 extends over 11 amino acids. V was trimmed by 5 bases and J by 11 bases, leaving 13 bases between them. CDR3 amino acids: CSARRRAQQFF. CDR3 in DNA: TGCAGTGCTCGCCGTAGGGCCCAGCAGTTCTTC.

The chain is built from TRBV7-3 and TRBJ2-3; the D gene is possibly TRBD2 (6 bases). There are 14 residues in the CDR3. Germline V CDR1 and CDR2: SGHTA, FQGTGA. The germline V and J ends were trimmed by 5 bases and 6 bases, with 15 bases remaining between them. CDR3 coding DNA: TGTGCCAGCAGCGAGACCCCTAGCGTGGATACGCAGTATTTT. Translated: CASSETPSVDTQYF.

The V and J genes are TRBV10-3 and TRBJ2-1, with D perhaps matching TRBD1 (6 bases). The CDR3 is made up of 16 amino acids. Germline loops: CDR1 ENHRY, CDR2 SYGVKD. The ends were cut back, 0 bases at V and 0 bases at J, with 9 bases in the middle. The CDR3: CAISESTGSSYNEQFF. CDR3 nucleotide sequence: TGTGCCATCAGTGAGTCCACAGGGAGCTCCTACAATGAGCAGTTCTTC.

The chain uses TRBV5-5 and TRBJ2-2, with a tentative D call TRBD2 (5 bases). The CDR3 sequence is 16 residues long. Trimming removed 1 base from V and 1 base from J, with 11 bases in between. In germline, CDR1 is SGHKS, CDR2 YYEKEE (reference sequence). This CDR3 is CASSLSPGLNTGELFF. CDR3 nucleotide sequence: TGTGCCAGCAGCTTGAGCCCGGGGTTGAACACCGGGGAGCTGTTTTTT.

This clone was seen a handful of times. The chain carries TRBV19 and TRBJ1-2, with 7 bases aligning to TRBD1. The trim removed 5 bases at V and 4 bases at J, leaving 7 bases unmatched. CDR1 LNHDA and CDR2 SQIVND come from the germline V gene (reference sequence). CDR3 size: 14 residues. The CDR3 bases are TGTGCCAGTAGTGTGGCAGGGGGAACCTATGGCTACACCTTC. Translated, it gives CASSVAGGTYGYTF.

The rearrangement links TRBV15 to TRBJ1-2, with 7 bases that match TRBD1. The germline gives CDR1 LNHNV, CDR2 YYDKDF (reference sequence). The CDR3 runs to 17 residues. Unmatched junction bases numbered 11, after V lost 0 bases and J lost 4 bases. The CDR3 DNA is TGTGCCACCAGCAGAGATTGGGCAAACAGGGGTGGCTATGGCTACACCTTC. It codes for CATSRDWANRGGYGYTF.

The CDR3, as DNA: TGTGCCAGCAGTCATTCCAGGGCTACAGCGGGATCCTACGAGCAGTACTTC. Encoded protein: CASSHSRATAGSYEQYF. The chain carries TRBV7-9 and TRBJ2-7, with 7 bases fitting TRBD2. CDR1 and CDR2 (germline): SEHNR, FQNEAQ (reference sequence). The CDR3 totals 17 residues. V lost 6 bases to trimming and J lost 1 base; unmatched junction nucleotides: 15.

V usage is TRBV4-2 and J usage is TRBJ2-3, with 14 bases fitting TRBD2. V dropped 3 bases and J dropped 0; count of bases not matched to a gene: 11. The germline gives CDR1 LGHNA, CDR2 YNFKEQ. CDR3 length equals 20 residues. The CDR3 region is CASSHLGLAGDLKSTDTQYF. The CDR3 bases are TGTGCCAGCAGCCACCTGGGACTAGCGGGGGACCTCAAGAGCACAGATACGCAGTATTTT.

The DNA of the CDR3 is TGTGCCAGCAGTCCCAACAGAGCAACTAATGAAAAACTGTTTTTT. It encodes CASSPNRATNEKLFF. The V gene is TRBV28, the J gene TRBJ1-4; no definite D call. Per the germline V gene, CDR1 is MDHEN and CDR2 is SYDVKM. This CDR3 has 15 amino acids. V lost 5 bases and J 0 bases, leaving 10 bases between the germline ends.

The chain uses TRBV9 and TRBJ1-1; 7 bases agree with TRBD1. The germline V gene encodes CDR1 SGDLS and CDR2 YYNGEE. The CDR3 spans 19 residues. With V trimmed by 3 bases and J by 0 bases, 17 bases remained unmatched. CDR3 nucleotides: TGTGCCAGCAGCGCCAGCCTGTCGGGACAGAGTAAAATGAACACTGAAGCTTTCTTT. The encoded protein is CASSASLSGQSKMNTEAFF.

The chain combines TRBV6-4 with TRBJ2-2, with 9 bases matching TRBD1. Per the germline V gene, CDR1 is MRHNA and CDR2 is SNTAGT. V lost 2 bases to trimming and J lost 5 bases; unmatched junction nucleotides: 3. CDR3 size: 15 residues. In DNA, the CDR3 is TGTGCCAGCAGTGACCCGGACAGGGGAACCGGGGAGCTGTTTTTT. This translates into CASSDPDRGTGELFF.

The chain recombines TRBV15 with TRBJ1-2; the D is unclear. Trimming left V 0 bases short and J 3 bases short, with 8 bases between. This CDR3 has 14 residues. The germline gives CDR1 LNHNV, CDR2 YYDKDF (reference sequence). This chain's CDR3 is CATSRDRVDYGYTF. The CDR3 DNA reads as TGTGCCACCAGCAGAGATCGGGTGGACTATGGCTACACCTTC.

The CDR3 spells CASSVARWSSYNEQFF. The DNA for the CDR3 is TGTGCCAGCAGCGTAGCACGGTGGAGCTCCTACAATGAGCAGTTCTTC. V gene TRBV9 combines with J gene TRBJ2-1; D ambiguous. The germline V gene has CDR1 SGDLS and CDR2 YYNGEE. The CDR3 is 16 residues long. V lost 0 bases, J lost 0 bases, and 10 bases lay in between.

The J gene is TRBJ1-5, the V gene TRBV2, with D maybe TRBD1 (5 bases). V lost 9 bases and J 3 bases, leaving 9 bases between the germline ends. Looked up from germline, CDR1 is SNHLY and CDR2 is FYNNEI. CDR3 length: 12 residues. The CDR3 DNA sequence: TGTGCCAGAGGGGCACACAATCAGCCCCAGCATTTT. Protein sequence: CARGAHNQPQHF.

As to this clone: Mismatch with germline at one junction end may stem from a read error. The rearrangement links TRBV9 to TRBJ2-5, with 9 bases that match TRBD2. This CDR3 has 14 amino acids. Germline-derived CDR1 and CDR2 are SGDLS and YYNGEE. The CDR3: CASSVGLAEEIQYF. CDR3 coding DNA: TGTGCCAGCAGCGTAGGACTAGCGGAAGAGATCCAGTACTTC.

CDR3 bases: TGTGCCAGCAGCGTAAAGGTTTCGAACACTGAAGCTTTCTTT. Translation: CASSVKVSNTEAFF. The rearrangement links TRBV9 to TRBJ1-1; D is uncertain. Between the trimmed V and J ends, which lost 1 base and 1 base, there was a span of 8 bases. This CDR3 comprises 14 residues. Germline CDR1 and CDR2: SGDLS and YYNGEE. Based on the CDR3 plus reference TRBV9 and TRBJ1-1, the full variable domain is DSGVTQTPKHLITATGQRVTLRCSPRSGDLSVYWYQQSLDQGLQFLIQYYNGEERAKGNILERFSAQQFPDLHSELNLSSLELGDSALYFCASSVKVSNTEAFFGQGTRLTVV.

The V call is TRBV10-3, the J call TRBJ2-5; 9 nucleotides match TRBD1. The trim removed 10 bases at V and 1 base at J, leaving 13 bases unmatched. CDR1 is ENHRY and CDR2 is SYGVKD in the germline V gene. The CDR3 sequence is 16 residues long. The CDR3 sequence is CATGQGELTVQETQYF. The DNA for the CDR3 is TGTGCCACGGGACAGGGTGAACTGACCGTCCAAGAGACCCAGTACTTC.

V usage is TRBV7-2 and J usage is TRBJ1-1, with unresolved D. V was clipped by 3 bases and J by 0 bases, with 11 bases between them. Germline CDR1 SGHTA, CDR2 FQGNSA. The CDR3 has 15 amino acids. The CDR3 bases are TGTGCCAGCAGCTTCAACGGAGGCGTGAACACTGAAGCTTTCTTT. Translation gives CASSFNGGVNTEAFF. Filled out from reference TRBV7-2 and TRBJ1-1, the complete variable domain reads GAGVSQSPSNKVTEKGKDVELRCDPISGHTALYWYRQSLGQGLEFLIYFQGNSAPDKSGLPSDRFSAERTGGSVSTLTIQRTQQEDSAVYLCASSFNGGVNTEAFFGQGTRLTVV.

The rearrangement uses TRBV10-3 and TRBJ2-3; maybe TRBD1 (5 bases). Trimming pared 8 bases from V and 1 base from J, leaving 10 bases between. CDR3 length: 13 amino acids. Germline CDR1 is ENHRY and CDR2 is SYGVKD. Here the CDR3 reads CAIGAGRTDTQYF. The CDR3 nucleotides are TGTGCCATCGGGGCAGGACGCACAGATACGCAGTATTTT.

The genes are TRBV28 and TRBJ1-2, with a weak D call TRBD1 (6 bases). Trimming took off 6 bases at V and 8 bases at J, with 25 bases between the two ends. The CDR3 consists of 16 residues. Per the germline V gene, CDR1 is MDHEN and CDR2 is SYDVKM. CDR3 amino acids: CASRTRSRGGLGGYTF. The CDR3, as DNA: TGTGCCAGCAGAACCAGATCCAGGGGCGGCCTCGGGGGCTACACCTTC.

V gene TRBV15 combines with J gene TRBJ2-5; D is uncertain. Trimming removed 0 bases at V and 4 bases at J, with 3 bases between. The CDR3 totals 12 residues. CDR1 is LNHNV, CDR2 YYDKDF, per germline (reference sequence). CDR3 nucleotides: TGTGCCACCAGCAGAGAGGGAGAGACCCAGTACTTC. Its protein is CATSREGETQYF.

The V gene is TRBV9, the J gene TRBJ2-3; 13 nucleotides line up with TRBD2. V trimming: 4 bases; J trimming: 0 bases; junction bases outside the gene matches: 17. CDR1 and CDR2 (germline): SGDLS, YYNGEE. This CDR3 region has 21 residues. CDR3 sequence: CASSRLSRGTSGVTSTDTQYF. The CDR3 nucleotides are TGTGCCAGCAGCCGACTCTCCCGAGGGACTAGCGGGGTAACGAGCACAGATACGCAGTATTTT.

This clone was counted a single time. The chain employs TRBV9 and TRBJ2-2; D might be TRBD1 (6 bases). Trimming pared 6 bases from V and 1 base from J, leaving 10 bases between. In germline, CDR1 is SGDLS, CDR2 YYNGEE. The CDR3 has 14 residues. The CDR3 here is CASTRQVNTGELFF. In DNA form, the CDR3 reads TGTGCCAGCACACGACAGGTGAACACCGGGGAGCTGTTTTTT.

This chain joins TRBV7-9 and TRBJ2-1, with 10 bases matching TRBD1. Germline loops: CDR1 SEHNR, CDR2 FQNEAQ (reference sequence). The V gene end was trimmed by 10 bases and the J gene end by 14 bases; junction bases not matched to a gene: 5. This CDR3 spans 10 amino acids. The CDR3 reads CAIQDRGKFF. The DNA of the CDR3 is TGTGCCATTCAGGACAGGGGGAAGTTCTTC.

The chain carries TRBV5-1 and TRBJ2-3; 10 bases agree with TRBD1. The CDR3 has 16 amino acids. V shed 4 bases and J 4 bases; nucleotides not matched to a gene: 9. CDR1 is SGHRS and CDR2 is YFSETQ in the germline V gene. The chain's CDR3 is CASSASGTGDPDTQYF. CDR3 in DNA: TGCGCCAGCAGCGCATCCGGGACAGGGGATCCAGATACGCAGTATTTT. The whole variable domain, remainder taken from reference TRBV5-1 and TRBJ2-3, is KAGVTQTPRYLIKTRGQQVTLSCSPISGHRSVSWYQQTPGQGLQFLFEYFSETQRNKGNFPGRFSGRQFSNSRSEMNVSTLELGDSALYLCASSASGTGDPDTQYFGPGTRLTVL.

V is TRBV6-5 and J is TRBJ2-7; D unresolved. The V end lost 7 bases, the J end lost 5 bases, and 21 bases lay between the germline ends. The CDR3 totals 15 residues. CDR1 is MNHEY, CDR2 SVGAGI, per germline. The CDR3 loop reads CASTKGPRPVDEQYF. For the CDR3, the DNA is TGTGCCAGCACCAAGGGCCCTCGTCCAGTCGACGAGCAGTACTTC.

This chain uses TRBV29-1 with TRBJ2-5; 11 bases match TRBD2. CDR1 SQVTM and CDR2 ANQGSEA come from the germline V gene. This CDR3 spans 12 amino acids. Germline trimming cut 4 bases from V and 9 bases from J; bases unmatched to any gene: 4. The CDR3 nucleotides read TGCAGCGTTGCTAGCGGGGGGCCGGCCCAGTACTTC. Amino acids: CSVASGGPAQYF.